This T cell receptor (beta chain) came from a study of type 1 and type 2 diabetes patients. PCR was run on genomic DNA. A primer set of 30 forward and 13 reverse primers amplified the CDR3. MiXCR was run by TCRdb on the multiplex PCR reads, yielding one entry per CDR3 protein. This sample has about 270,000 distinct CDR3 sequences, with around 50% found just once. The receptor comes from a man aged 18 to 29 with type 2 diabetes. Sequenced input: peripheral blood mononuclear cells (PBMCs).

The chain's CDR3 is CASSPRLTDTQYF. Here the CDR3 DNA reads TGTGCCAGCAGCCCAAGGTTAACAGATACGCAGTATTTT. The rearrangement uses TRBV14 and TRBJ2-3; the D is unclear. The CDR3 length is 13 residues. Germline-derived CDR1 and CDR2 are SGHDN and FVKESK. V was shortened by 4 bases and J by 3 bases, with 8 bases between the two germline ends.